The entry that follows covers one TCR beta chain sequence. Time point reported: newly diagnosed GD, antithyroid drugs for less than 3 months. The TCR library was made from RNA extracted from PBMCs. CDR3 regions were amplified by Arm-PCR using iRepertoire HTBI primers to build TCR beta libraries. TCRdb redid the calling of the multiplex PCR reads with MiXCR, one entry per CDR3 protein. The repertoire consists of 410,000 or so distinct CDR3 sequences, with 14% to 15% occurring once and the leading ten covering approximately 15%. The CDR3 spans 15 residues. V was clipped by 5 bases and J by 1 base; unmatched bases: 3. Germline CDR1 reads SEHNR; CDR2 reads FQNEAQ (reference sequence). The sample comes from a study of regulatory T cells in long-lasting Graves disease. These data also featured in a second study, about T cells in Graves' hyperthyroidism and ophthalmopathy.

This material consisted of peripheral blood mononuclear cells (PBMCs), taken at new diagnosis, from a patient treated with antithyroid drugs. The V call is TRBV7-9, the J call TRBJ1-1; 11 positions agree with TRBD1. This sequence was found in a woman aged 25-40 years with Graves disease. CDR3: CASSPGQGGNTEAFF. The DNA of the CDR3 is TGTGCCAGCAGCCCGGGACAGGGGGGGAACACTGAAGCTTTCTTT.